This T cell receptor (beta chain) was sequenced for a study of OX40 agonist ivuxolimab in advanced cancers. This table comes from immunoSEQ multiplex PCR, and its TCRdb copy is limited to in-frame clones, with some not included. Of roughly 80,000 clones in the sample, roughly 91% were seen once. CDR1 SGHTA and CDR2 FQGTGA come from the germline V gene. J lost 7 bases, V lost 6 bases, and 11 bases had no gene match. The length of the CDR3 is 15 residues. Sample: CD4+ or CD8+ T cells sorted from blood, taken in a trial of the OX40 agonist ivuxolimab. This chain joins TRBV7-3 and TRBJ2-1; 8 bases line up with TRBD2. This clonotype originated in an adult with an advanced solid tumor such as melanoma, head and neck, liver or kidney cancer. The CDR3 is CASSPGTRLRNEQFF. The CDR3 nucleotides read TGTGCCAGCAGTCCCGGGACTAGATTAAGAAATGAGCAGTTCTTC.